The 25 T cell receptor beta chains below all came from one sample that was sequenced in a study of CD8+ T cells in alopecia areata. RNA was isolated and reverse transcribed to cDNA, the sequencing template. Using immunoSEQ multiplex PCR, the repertoire was profiled, and TCRdb retains in-frame clones only, with some absent. The table lists approximately 89,000 clones, roughly 50% of them singletons. The sample comprised NKG2D-high CD8+ T cells sorted from blood. The receptor source for this set is a human donor with alopecia areata.

The rearrangement links TRBV6-6 to TRBJ2-1, with TRBD1 as a possible D gene (6 bases). The germline V gene encodes CDR1 MNHNY and CDR2 SVGAGI (reference sequence). The CDR3 runs to 14 residues. V was shortened by 6 bases and J by 8 bases, with 17 bases between the two germline ends. Here the CDR3 reads CASRPTTGPDEQFF. The CDR3 bases are TGTGCCAGCAGACCTACGACAGGTCCCGATGAGCAGTTCTTC.

This clone was observed a few times. The J gene is TRBJ1-1, the V gene TRBV12-5; the D is unclear. The CDR3 has 12 residues. Trimming shortened V by 7 bases and J by 3 bases, and 9 bases separated the two germline ends. Germline V CDR1 and CDR2: LGHNT, FRNRAP. The CDR3 region has the DNA TGTGCTAGTGCTTTCGGAGACACTGAAGCTTTCTTT. Translated, it gives CASAFGDTEAFF.

This clone was observed a few times. The V gene is TRBV29-1, the J gene TRBJ2-5; D is unclear. Trimming took 0 bases from V and 6 from J, leaving 11 bases between them. This CDR3 region has 13 residues. From germline, CDR1 is SQVTM and CDR2 ANQGSEA. In DNA, the CDR3 is TGCAGCGTTGAAGAGAAATTAAGAAAGACCCAGTACTTC. As protein: CSVEEKLRKTQYF.

This rearrangement joins TRBV5-6 to TRBJ1-2; no clear D gene. This CDR3 region has 14 residues. Germline V CDR1 and CDR2: SGHDT, YYEEEE. The V end was cut by 0 bases, the J end by 2 bases, with 8 bases between. The CDR3 protein is CASSLGSSNYGYTF. The CDR3 region has the DNA TGTGCCAGCAGCTTGGGAAGCTCCAACTATGGCTACACCTTC. The complete variable domain, with remaining parts taken from reference TRBV5-6 and TRBJ1-2, reads DAGVTQSPTHLIKTRGQQVTLRCSPKSGHDTVSWYQQALGQGPQFIFQYYEEEERQRGNFPDRFSGHQFPNYSSELNVNALLLGDSALYLCASSLGSSNYGYTFGSGTRLTVV.

Points on this clone: Other DNA sequences of this sample code for an identical CDR3. The rearrangement links TRBV29-1 to TRBJ2-3, with D unclear. V was clipped by 1 base and J by 0 bases, with 5 bases between them. This CDR3 spans 13 amino acids. Germline V gene lookup returns CDR1 SQVTM and CDR2 ANQGSEA. The CDR3 region is CSVEGTSTDTQYF. CDR3 nucleotide sequence: TGCAGCGTTGAAGGGACCAGCACAGATACGCAGTATTTT.

This sequence joins TRBV4-1 and TRBJ2-3, with 12 positions matching TRBD2. Unmatched junction bases numbered 12, after V lost 4 bases and J lost 4 bases. This CDR3 spans 18 amino acids. Germline V gene sequence: CDR1 MGHRA, CDR2 YSYEKL. The CDR3: CASSRSPGLAGTADTQYF. CDR3 nucleotide sequence: TGCGCCAGCAGCCGCTCGCCCGGACTAGCGGGGACAGCAGATACGCAGTATTTT.

The chain carries TRBV6-5 and TRBJ2-5, with 11 bases matching TRBD2. This CDR3 is 16 amino acids long. Germline V gene sequence: CDR1 MNHEY, CDR2 SVGAGI. V shed 2 bases and J 4 bases; nucleotides not matched to a gene: 6. As DNA, the CDR3 is TGTGCCAGCAGTTACACACTAGCGGGAGCGTCAGAGACCCAGTACTTC. Its translation is CASSYTLAGASETQYF.

This clone was seen a few times. The rearrangement links TRBV28 to TRBJ2-5; D is ambiguous. Germline-derived CDR1 and CDR2 are MDHEN and SYDVKM. V lost 2 bases, J lost 5 bases, and 15 bases lay in between. This CDR3 is built from 15 residues. CDR3 DNA sequence: TGTGCCAGCAGTTTAATGCAGGATGGTCCGGAGACCCAGTACTTC. It codes for CASSLMQDGPETQYF.

This clone was detected only once. The chain's CDR3 is CACSRDRFSYNEQFF. For the CDR3, the DNA is TGTGCCTGTAGCCGGGACAGGTTTTCCTACAATGAGCAGTTCTTC. The chain uses TRBV7-9 and TRBJ2-1; the match to TRBD1 covers 8 bases. This CDR3 is 15 amino acids long. The germline CDR1 and CDR2 sequences are SEHNR and FQNEAQ (reference sequence). The V and J ends lost 11 bases and 1 base, in that order; junction bases with no gene match: 10.

The chain uses TRBV18 and TRBJ1-2; D remains ambiguous. The CDR3 runs 13 residues. In germline, CDR1 is KGHSH, CDR2 LQKENI. V was cut by 4 bases and J by 4 bases, with 10 bases left in between. The CDR3 nucleotides are TGTGCCAGCTCACAAGACGGATCCTATGGCTACACCTTC. Protein product: CASSQDGSYGYTF.

This clone was picked up a small number of times. The chain links TRBV29-1 to TRBJ2-1, with TRBD1 matching over 9 bases. This CDR3 is 12 amino acids long. Germline CDR1 SQVTM, CDR2 ANQGSEA. J was trimmed by 9 bases and V by 7 bases; bases with no gene match: 7. CDR3 sequence (DNA): TGCAGCGCCTGGACAGGGGCGGCTGAGCAGTTCTTC. The encoded protein is CSAWTGAAEQFF.

This clone was seen only a few times. The CDR3 here is CASSYSFAEPQETQYF. The CDR3 nucleotides are TGTGCCAGCAGTTACTCTTTCGCGGAGCCCCAAGAGACCCAGTACTTC. The chain recombines TRBV6-5 with TRBJ2-5; no clear D gene. The CDR3 spans 16 residues. V was trimmed by 0 bases and J by 1 base, leaving 12 bases between them. The germline V gene has CDR1 MNHEY and CDR2 SVGAGI.

Concerning this clone itself: At one end, the junction sequence differs from germline, possibly due to a read error. The rearrangement uses TRBV29-1 and TRBJ1-4; D might be TRBD1 (6 bases). The CDR3 has 15 residues. CDR1 and CDR2 from the germline V gene are SQVTM and ANQGSEA. The DNA of the CDR3 is TGCAGCGTGGAAGCCGTGGTAGGGGGAGGAGAAAAACTGTTTTTT. Translating gives CSVEAVVGGGEKLFF.

V usage is TRBV28 and J usage is TRBJ2-1; D uncertain. The CDR3 extends over 13 amino acids. Germline V gene lookup returns CDR1 MDHEN and CDR2 SYDVKM. V shed 3 bases and J shed 2 bases, with 5 bases lying between them. CDR3 amino acids: CASSFQTYNEQFF. The CDR3, as DNA: TGTGCCAGCAGTTTCCAGACCTACAATGAGCAGTTCTTC.

The V call is TRBV5-6, the J call TRBJ1-1, with D possibly matching TRBD1 (5 bases). Germline values: CDR1 SGHDT, CDR2 YYEEEE. V lost 6 bases and J 6 bases, leaving 12 bases between the germline ends. The CDR3 runs to 12 residues. The CDR3 spells CASKGPLAEAFF. CDR3 sequence (DNA): TGTGCCAGCAAGGGGCCGTTGGCTGAAGCTTTCTTT.

The chain uses TRBV30 and TRBJ1-1, with D unresolved. Trimming took 4 bases from V and 5 from J, leaving 8 bases between them. This CDR3 is built from 11 residues. Germline assignment: CDR1 GTSNPN and CDR2 SVGIG (reference sequence). For the CDR3, the DNA is TGTGCCTGGAATTTTGGAACTGAAGCTTTCTTT. It is translated as CAWNFGTEAFF.

This clone was seen once. J is TRBJ2-5 and V is TRBV4-1, with 8 nucleotides matching TRBD1. This CDR3 is built from 15 residues. Trimming cost V 2 bases and J 2 bases; bases outside gene matches: 4. Germline values: CDR1 MGHRA, CDR2 YSYEKL. The CDR3 bases are TGCGCCAGCAGCCAATGGACAGGGCAACAAGAGACCCAGTACTTC. Protein sequence: CASSQWTGQQETQYF.

V and J are TRBV7-8 and TRBJ2-2; D unresolved. Per the germline V gene, CDR1 is SGHVS and CDR2 is FQNEAQ. This CDR3 has 16 residues. V gave up 5 bases and J gave up 2 bases, with 15 bases separating them. Here the CDR3 reads CASSPRARANTGELFF. DNA for the CDR3: TGTGCCAGCAGCCCCCGGGCCCGAGCCAACACCGGGGAGCTGTTTTTT.

This clone was seen a handful of times. The chain has TRBV29-1 and TRBJ2-1, with D possibly TRBD2 on 6 matching bases. CDR3 size: 14 residues. Trimming removed 3 bases at V and 0 bases at J, with 9 bases between. CDR1 and CDR2 from the germline V gene are SQVTM and ANQGSEA. The CDR3: CSVETRSSYNEQFF. In DNA form, the CDR3 reads TGCAGCGTTGAGACTAGAAGCTCCTACAATGAGCAGTTCTTC.

V usage is TRBV9 and J usage is TRBJ2-1, with 9 bases aligning to TRBD1. The CDR3 runs 15 residues. V shed 3 bases, J shed 9 bases, and the junction held 10 bases outside the gene matches. Germline V gene sequence: CDR1 SGDLS, CDR2 YYNGEE. CDR3 residues: CASSDPGTGRSEQFF. The CDR3 DNA is TGTGCCAGCAGCGATCCCGGGACAGGGAGGTCTGAGCAGTTCTTC.

The V gene is TRBV9, the J gene TRBJ2-7; 8 nucleotides agree with TRBD1. The V gene end was trimmed by 0 bases and the J gene end by 6 bases; junction bases not matched to a gene: 8. This CDR3 has 15 residues. CDR1 is SGDLS and CDR2 is YYNGEE in the germline V gene. CDR3 amino acids: CASSVDGTGAAEQYF. As DNA, the CDR3 is TGTGCCAGCAGCGTAGATGGGACAGGCGCCGCCGAGCAGTACTTC. Combining the CDR3 with reference TRBV9 and TRBJ2-7 gives the whole variable domain DSGVTQTPKHLITATGQRVTLRCSPRSGDLSVYWYQQSLDQGLQFLIQYYNGEERAKGNILERFSAQQFPDLHSELNLSSLELGDSALYFCASSVDGTGAAEQYFGPGTRLTVT.

The chain recombines TRBV19 with TRBJ2-1; 9 bases match TRBD2. CDR1 is LNHDA and CDR2 is SQIVND in the germline V gene (reference sequence). V was pared by 3 bases and J by 8 bases, with 8 bases of the junction left unmatched. This CDR3 comprises 15 residues. DNA of the CDR3: TGTGCCAGTAGTATCTTTGCTAGCGGGATCGATGAGCAGTTCTTC. It yields the protein CASSIFASGIDEQFF. Using reference TRBV19 and TRBJ2-1 for the parts outside the CDR3, the full variable domain is DGGITQSPKYLFRKEGQNVTLSCEQNLNHDAMYWYRQDPGQGLRLIYYSQIVNDFQKGDIAEGYSVSREKKESFPLTVTSAQKNPTAFYLCASSIFASGIDEQFFGPGTRLTVL.

The chain joins TRBV9 to TRBJ2-1; D gene uncertain. With 4 bases removed from V and 8 bases from J, the gap between germline ends came to 13 bases. This CDR3 is 13 amino acids long. The germline V gene has CDR1 SGDLS and CDR2 YYNGEE. The DNA for the CDR3 is TGTGCCAGCAGCTTAGAGGTTAGGGATGAGCAGTTCTTC. It is translated as CASSLEVRDEQFF.

The chain carries TRBV18 and TRBJ2-1, with a possible D match to TRBD1 (6 bases). The V end was cut by 3 bases, the J end by 7 bases, with 10 bases between. Germline V gene lookup returns CDR1 KGHSH and CDR2 LQKENI. This CDR3 has 13 residues. This chain's CDR3 is CASSPAGENEQFF. The CDR3 region has the DNA TGTGCCAGCTCACCCGCAGGGGAAAATGAGCAGTTCTTC.

This rearrangement joins TRBV5-6 to TRBJ1-1; no reliable D call. CDR1 and CDR2 (germline): SGHDT, YYEEEE. The CDR3 is 12 residues long. V shed 0 bases and J shed 8 bases, with 8 bases lying between them. For the CDR3, the DNA is TGTGCCAGCAGCTTGGGTGAAGCCGAAGCTTTCTTT. It translates to CASSLGEAEAFF.